The table lists the clone carrying this T cell receptor (beta chain) with a few counts. Profiling relied on immunoSEQ multiplex PCR, and the TCRdb table lists in-frame clones only, not all of them. The sample records roughly 200,000 clones, nearly 90% being singletons. This specimen comes from a study of blood T cell repertoires in COVID-19. CDR1 is MNHEY and CDR2 is SMNVEV in the germline V gene (reference sequence). With V trimmed by 2 bases and J by 5 bases, 6 bases remained unmatched. This CDR3 region has 16 residues. The source is a man aged 50-60 years with acute or convalescent COVID-19. The chain is built from TRBV27 and TRBJ2-2; 9 bases agree with TRBD1. Sequencing was performed on peripheral blood. The CDR3 sequence is CASSLLGTGNTGELFF. The CDR3 DNA reads TGTGCCAGCAGTTTACTCGGGACAGGGAATACCGGGGAGCTGTTTTTT.